This T cell receptor (beta chain) came from a study of Ad26.COV2.S vaccination and SARS-CoV-2 variants. Findings and caveats of the study: Comparable non-spike TCR breadth was observed in vaccine and placebo recipients.

V lost 4 bases and J lost 7, with 17 bases in between. The CDR3 is 14 residues long. Germline CDR1 reads LGHNA; CDR2 reads YNFKEQ. This clone appeared a single time. The antigen remains unidentified. TCRdb's table, derived via immunoSEQ multiplex PCR, lists solely in-frame clones and lacks some. The sample includes hundreds of thousands of clones, approximately 90% of them seen just once. Stated treatment: around 19 received Ad26.COV2.S at low or high dose, single or two shots; roughly five received placebo; per-sample allocation not given. Sampling happened 63 days after the first vaccine or placebo injection. The sample came from a Boston adult aged 18-55 years.

The material sequenced was peripheral blood, taken in a trial of Ad26.COV2.S vaccine versus placebo. The clonotype was recovered from a person between 18 and 65 years old who received the Ad26.COV2.S COVID-19 vaccine or a placebo. The V gene is TRBV4-2, the J gene TRBJ2-7, with D maybe TRBD2 (6 bases). The chain's CDR3 is CASSPPGLPEEQYF. The CDR3 DNA is TGTGCCAGCAGCCCCCCGGGACTTCCCGAGGAGCAGTACTTC.